This T cell receptor (beta chain) was retrieved from a study of CD8 T cells in Susac syndrome (dated by TCRdb to the late 2010s). As for the study more broadly: The study used repertoire sequencing to test whether antigen drove CD8+ T cell activation and differentiation in Susac syndrome. The clonality of the CD8+ T cell repertoire was compared across about a dozen healthy donors, roughly 14 Susac syndrome patients and 15 multiple sclerosis patients. The study at large found these results: The number of individuals in the TCR sequencing and HLA analysis was recognized as being relatively small.

Peripheral blood CD8+ and CD4+ T cells from healthy donors, Susac syndrome patients and multiple sclerosis patients were profiled by high-throughput TCR beta sequencing. The multiple sclerosis controls were treatment-naive patients who had stable or active relapsing-remitting disease and met the revised McDonald criteria. CD8+ TEMRA cells were enriched by FACS, while bulk CD8+ and CD4+ T cells were purified by magnetic negative isolation. Blood was collected in EDTA tubes and processed within 24 hours, with PBMCs isolated through density gradient centrifugation. PBMCs intended for TCR sequencing were frozen in liquid nitrogen and were later thawed in a 37 degrees C water bath. The sorted or isolated CD4+, CD8+ and CD8+ TEMRA cells had a purity of 90% or higher. RNA was extracted using the RNeasy kit, and about 0.45 to 1 ug of the RNA was reverse transcribed with random hexamers. The immunoSEQ multiplex PCR assay, covering 54 Vbeta and 13 Jbeta segments, was used to amplify TCR beta CDR3 regions. To correct PCR amplification bias, a synthetic template baseline was used for both primer optimization and computational correction. The paper's data handling went like this. Reads were annotated to V, D and J genes per IMGT and analyzed with immunoSEQ Analyzer, keeping only productive sequences. To calculate clonality, Shannon entropy was normalized by log2 of the number of productive unique sequences and then subtracted from one. For each patient and control, public and private clones were evaluated within the 100 most prevalent clones. A clone was defined as Susac-specific if it was absent from the healthy and MS cohorts, from roughly 980 published viral clones and from other ImmuneACCESS disease sequences. Using fastp trimming at Q25 and MiXCR clonotype assembly, TCRdb reanalyzed the public sequencing data and kept in-frame beta chains. Each CDR3 protein gets just one entry, which takes the most common genes and DNA from the rows behind it. The V and J calls, along with clone size, are taken from TCRdb and not from the paper's own processing. This sample has 330,000 or so distinct CDR3 sequences in its table, and approximately 85% of those were observed once. The top ten clones comprise around 0.22% of the sample.

Of note for this clonotype: Its antigen remains unidentified. The sample holds no much larger clone one base away, and base qualities are not on file.

The TCR comes from a human donor with multiple sclerosis. Sequencing was carried out using CD8+ T cells from PBMCs.

The sequenced DNA is TGTGCCAGCCACCGGACAGGGGCGGCCGGGGAGCTGTTTTTT. This encodes CASHRTGAAGELFF. The V and J segments used are TRBV28 and TRBJ2-2; 9 of the junction bases match TRBD1. Unmatched junction bases come to 7, with V trimmed by 8 bases and J by 6 bases. The CDR1 and CDR2 encoded by the germline V gene are MDHEN and SYDVKM. CDR3 length: 14 amino acids, cysteine to phenylalanine. The read is trimmed to its CDR3 DNA, 42 bases read in frame from base 1.